A single sample is the source of the 2 T cell receptor beta chains below, sequenced in a study of shared clonotypes between healthy human individuals. Terminally differentiated effector memory CD45RA+ cells were excluded by CCR7 positive selection of CD45RO-negative cells. Assay: immunoSEQ multiplex PCR; the TCRdb copy retains only in-frame clones and omits some. The table records around 2.1 million clones, more than 85% of them present only once. Specimen: naive CD8+ T cells from PBMCs. The receptors originated from a young man in good health. Some clones in this sample may be carry-over from other donors' samples.

This clone has only a few counts. The V and J genes are TRBV12-5 and TRBJ2-2; possible D gene TRBD1, 6 bases. CDR1 is LGHNT and CDR2 is FRNRAP in the germline V gene. CDR3 length: 13 residues. The V and J ends lost 5 bases and 9 bases respectively, with 13 bases between them. DNA for the CDR3: TGTGCTAGTGGTCAGACAGGAGCAAGGGAGCTGTTTTTT. It yields the protein CASGQTGARELFF.

The gene calls are TRBV5-6 and TRBJ1-2, with 7 bases identical to TRBD1. The J segment lost 4 bases and the V segment lost 4 bases, leaving 16 bases of the junction unmatched. Germline CDR1 is SGHDT and CDR2 is YYEEEE. The CDR3 extends over 17 amino acids. The CDR3 protein is CASSLAPQGSGRYGYTF. The CDR3 DNA follows: TGTGCCAGCAGCCTCGCACCACAGGGGTCAGGACGCTATGGCTACACCTTC.